This T cell receptor (beta chain) was identified in a study of T cell clones after liver transplantation. The overall study: Without induction therapy, subjects received standard immunosuppression until 12-24 months post-transplant.

Clones were sequenced by immunoSEQ multiplex PCR, and TCRdb holds only the in-frame ones, with some missing. The data contain more than 95,000 clones, roughly 80% of them seen just once; the ten biggest clones take up approximately 3%. The germline gives CDR1 SEHNR, CDR2 FQNEAQ (reference sequence). The CDR3 spans 15 residues. Trimming removed 5 bases at V and 0 bases at J, with 8 bases between. V gene TRBV7-9 combines with J gene TRBJ2-6, with D perhaps matching TRBD1 (6 bases). Sequencing was performed on CD4+ T cells from blood, taken around 44 months after liver transplant. This TCR derives from a human patient who received a liver transplant. Some T cells may be the graft donor's. The CDR3 DNA is TGTGCCAGCAGCGGACAGCTCTCTGGGGCCAACGTCCTGACTTTC. Its translation: CASSGQLSGANVLTF.